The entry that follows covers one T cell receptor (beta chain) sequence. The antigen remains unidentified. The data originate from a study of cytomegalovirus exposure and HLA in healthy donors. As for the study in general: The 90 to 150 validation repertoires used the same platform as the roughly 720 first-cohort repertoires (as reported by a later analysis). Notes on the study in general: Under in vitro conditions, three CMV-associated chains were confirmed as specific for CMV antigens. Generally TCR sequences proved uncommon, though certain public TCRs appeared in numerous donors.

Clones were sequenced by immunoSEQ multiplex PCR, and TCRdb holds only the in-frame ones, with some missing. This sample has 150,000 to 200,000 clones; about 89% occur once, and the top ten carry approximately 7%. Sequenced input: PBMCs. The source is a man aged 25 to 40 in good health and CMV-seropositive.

CDR3 nucleotides: TGTGCCAGCAGCGTAAGAAGCGGGGAGCAGTACTTC. Protein: CASSVRSGEQYF. The rearrangement uses TRBV9 and TRBJ2-7, with D possibly matching TRBD2 (6 bases). The germline gives CDR1 SGDLS, CDR2 YYNGEE. Trimming took 1 base from V and 7 from J, leaving 9 bases between them. This CDR3 is built from 12 residues. Complete variable domain (other parts from reference TRBV9 and TRBJ2-7): DSGVTQTPKHLITATGQRVTLRCSPRSGDLSVYWYQQSLDQGLQFLIQYYNGEERAKGNILERFSAQQFPDLHSELNLSSLELGDSALYFCASSVRSGEQYFGPGTRLTVT.